The following is a TCR beta chain sequence with its context. Its specificity is unknown. Germline V CDR1 and CDR2: KGHSH, LQKENI. This CDR3 has 15 amino acids. With 3 bases clipped from V and 4 bases from J, the junction kept 3 bases outside the gene matches. This entry comes from a study of STAT3 mutations in large granular lymphocyte leukemia. Study findings and constraints: Treatment regimens differed across patients between samplings. At least one immunodominant TCR beta clonotype appeared in every T-cell large granular lymphocyte leukemia patient.

This table comes from immunoSEQ multiplex PCR, and its TCRdb copy is limited to in-frame clones, with some not included. The sample gives 17,000 or so clones, roughly 90% of which show up once; 45% is in the top ten. The origin of this receptor is a man aged 60 to 69 with T-cell large granular lymphocyte leukemia. Some clones in this sample may be carry-over from other donors' samples. The sample comprised peripheral blood mononuclear cells. The rearrangement links TRBV18 to TRBJ2-2, with 9 positions matching TRBD1. The CDR3, as DNA: TGTGCCAGCTCACCTCGACAGGGGGTCACCGGGGAGCTGTTTTTT. It encodes CASSPRQGVTGELFF. Full variable domain (missing parts from reference TRBV18 and TRBJ2-2): NAGVMQNPRHLVRRRGQEARLRCSPMKGHSHVYWYRQLPEEGLKFMVYLQKENIIDESGMPKERFSAEFPKEGPSILRIQQVVRGDSAAYFCASSPRQGVTGELFFGEGSRLTVL.